This is a list of T cell receptor beta chains from one sample in a study of blood T cell repertoires in COVID-19. This table comes from immunoSEQ multiplex PCR, and its TCRdb copy is limited to in-frame clones, with some not included. The table shows some 270,000 clones, with about 91% occurring only once. The sample was PBMCs or T cells enriched from blood (not recorded which). These receptors all stem from a man aged 40-50 years who had been exposed to COVID-19. CDR3s include the opening cysteine and the closing phenylalanine or tryptophan. Fields, in order: V gene, D gene, J gene, clone size, CDR3 DNA, CDR3 protein. D genes are given only for firm matches. Some rows mark clone size as missing; the rest say once, few, many or name a class of expanded clone.

V: TRBV30; D: .; J: TRBJ2-3; size: once; DNA: TGTGCCTGGACTGCGTTGGGGGGAATGGGCACAGATACGCAGTATTTT; CDR3: CAWTALGGMGTDTQYF
V: TRBV4-3; D: .; J: TRBJ1-6; size: .; DNA: TGCGCCAGCAGCCGACATAGCCCCGGGGGGGTTCGGAATTCACCCCTCCACTTT; CDR3: CASSRHSPGGVRNSPLHF
V: TRBV21-1; D: .; J: TRBJ2-1; size: .; DNA: TGTGCCAGCAGCAAACGTTTTGGGACAGGGGGGAGGCAGTTCTTC; CDR3: CASSKRFGTGGRQFF
V: TRBV5-5; D: .; J: TRBJ2-1; size: .; DNA: TGTGCCAGCAGCTTGGCGGAGTCGAACAATGAGCAGTTCTTC; CDR3: CASSLAESNNEQFF
V: TRBV30; D: .; J: TRBJ1-4; size: once; DNA: TGTGCCTTTTCGACAGGAAATAATGAAAAACTGTTTTTT; CDR3: CAFSTGNNEKLFF
V: TRBV19; D: TRBD1; J: TRBJ1-6; size: .; DNA: TGTGCCAGTAGTTTCAACAGGGGCCTTAATTCACCCCTCCACTTT; CDR3: CASSFNRGLNSPLHF
V: TRBV2; D: .; J: TRBJ2-7; size: .; DNA: TGTGCCAGCAGTGATACCTACGAGCAGTACTTC; CDR3: CASSDTYEQYF
V: TRBV4-1; D: TRBD2; J: TRBJ2-7; size: .; DNA: TGCGCCAGCAGCCAAGCAGGACTAGCGGGGTCCTACGAGCAGTACTTC; CDR3: CASSQAGLAGSYEQYF
V: TRBV14; D: .; J: TRBJ2-3; size: .; DNA: TGTGCCAGCAGCCAAGAGCCGGCGGGCATCACAGATACGCAGTATTTT; CDR3: CASSQEPAGITDTQYF
V: TRBV11-2; D: TRBD1; J: TRBJ2-1; size: .; DNA: TGTGCCAGCAGCTTCGAAGACAGGGGTAAGCAGTTCTTC; CDR3: CASSFEDRGKQFF
V: TRBV5-1; D: .; J: TRBJ2-7; size: .; DNA: TGCGCCAGCAGCCTGAGTGGGCAGTACGAGCAGTACTTC; CDR3: CASSLSGQYEQYF
V: TRBV7-2; D: .; J: TRBJ1-1; size: .; DNA: TGTGCCAGCAGCTTACGAGAACTCCCCATGAACACTGAAGCTTTCTTT; CDR3: CASSLRELPMNTEAFF
V: TRBV6-5; D: TRBD1; J: TRBJ1-6; size: .; DNA: TGTGCCAGCAGTTACCGAGGACAGGGGGGAATTTCACCCCTCCACTTT; CDR3: CASSYRGQGGISPLHF
V: TRBV6-1; D: .; J: TRBJ2-3; size: .; DNA: TGTGCCAGCAGTGATAACCCTAGTTCGACGCAGTATTTT; CDR3: CASSDNPSSTQYF